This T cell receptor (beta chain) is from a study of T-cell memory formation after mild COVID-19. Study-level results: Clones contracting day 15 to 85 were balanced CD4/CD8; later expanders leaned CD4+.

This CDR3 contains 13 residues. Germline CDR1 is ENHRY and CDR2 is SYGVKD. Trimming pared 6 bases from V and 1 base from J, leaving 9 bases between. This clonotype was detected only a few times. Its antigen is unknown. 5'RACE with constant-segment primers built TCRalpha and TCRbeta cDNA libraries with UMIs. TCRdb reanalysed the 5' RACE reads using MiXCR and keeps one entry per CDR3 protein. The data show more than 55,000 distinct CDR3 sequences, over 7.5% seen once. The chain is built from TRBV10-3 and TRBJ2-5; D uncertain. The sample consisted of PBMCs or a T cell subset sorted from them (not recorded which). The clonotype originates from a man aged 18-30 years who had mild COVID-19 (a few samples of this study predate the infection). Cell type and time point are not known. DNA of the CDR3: TGTGCCATCAGCCCAAGTGGCCAAGAGACCCAGTACTTC. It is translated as CAISPSGQETQYF.